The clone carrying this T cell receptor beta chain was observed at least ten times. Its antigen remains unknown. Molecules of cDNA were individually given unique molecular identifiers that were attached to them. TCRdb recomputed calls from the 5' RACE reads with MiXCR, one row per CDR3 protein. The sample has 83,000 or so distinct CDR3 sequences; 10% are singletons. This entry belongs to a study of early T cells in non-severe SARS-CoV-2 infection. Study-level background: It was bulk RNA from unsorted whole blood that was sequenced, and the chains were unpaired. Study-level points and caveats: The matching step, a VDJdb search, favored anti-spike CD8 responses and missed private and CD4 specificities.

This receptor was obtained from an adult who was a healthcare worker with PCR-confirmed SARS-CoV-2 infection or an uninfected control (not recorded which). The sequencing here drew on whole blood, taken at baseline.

CDR3 sequence (DNA): TGTGCCAGCAGCCCAGGGTCCTACAATGAGCAGTTCTTC. Translating gives CASSPGSYNEQFF. The genes are TRBV7-8 and TRBJ2-1, with a possible D match to TRBD1 (5 bases). Trimming took 5 bases from V and 1 from J, leaving 6 bases between them. The CDR3 spans 13 residues. Germline V gene data show CDR1 as SGHVS and CDR2 as FQNEAQ. The full variable domain, its missing parts supplied by reference TRBV7-8 and TRBJ2-1, is GAGVSQSPRYKVAKRGQDVALRCDPISGHVSLFWYQQALGQGPEFLTYFQNEAQLDKSGLPSDRFFAERPEGSVSTLKIQRTQQEDSAVYLCASSPGSYNEQFFGPGTRLTVL.